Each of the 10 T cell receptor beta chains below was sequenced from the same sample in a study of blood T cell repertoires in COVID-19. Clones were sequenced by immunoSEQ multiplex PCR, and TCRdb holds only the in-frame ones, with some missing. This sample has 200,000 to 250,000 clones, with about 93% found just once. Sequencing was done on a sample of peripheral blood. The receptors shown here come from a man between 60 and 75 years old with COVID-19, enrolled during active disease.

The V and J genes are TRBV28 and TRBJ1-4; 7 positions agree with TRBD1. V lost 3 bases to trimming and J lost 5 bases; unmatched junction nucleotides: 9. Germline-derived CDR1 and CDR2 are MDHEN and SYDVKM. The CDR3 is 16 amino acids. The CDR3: CASSFAGTASNEKLFF. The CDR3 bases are TGTGCCAGCAGTTTTGCCGGGACAGCGTCAAATGAAAAACTGTTTTTT. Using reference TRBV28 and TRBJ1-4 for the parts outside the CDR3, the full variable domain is DVKVTQSSRYLVKRTGEKVFLECVQDMDHENMFWYRQDPGLGLRLIYFSYDVKMKEKGDIPEGYSVSREKKERFSLILESASTNQTSMYLCASSFAGTASNEKLFFGSGTQLSVL.

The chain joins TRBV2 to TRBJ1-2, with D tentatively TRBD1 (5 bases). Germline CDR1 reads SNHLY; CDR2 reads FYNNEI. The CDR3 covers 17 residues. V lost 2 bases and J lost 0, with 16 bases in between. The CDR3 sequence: CASSEQRTPNSNYGYTF. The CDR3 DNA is TGTGCCAGCAGTGAACAAAGGACACCTAATTCTAACTATGGCTACACCTTC.

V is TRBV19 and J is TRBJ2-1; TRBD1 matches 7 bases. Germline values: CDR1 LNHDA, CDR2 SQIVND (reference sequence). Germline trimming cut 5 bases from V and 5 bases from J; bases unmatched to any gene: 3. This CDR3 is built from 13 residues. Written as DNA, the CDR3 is TGTGCCAGTAGTCGGACAGGAGACAATGAGCAGTTCTTC. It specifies CASSRTGDNEQFF.

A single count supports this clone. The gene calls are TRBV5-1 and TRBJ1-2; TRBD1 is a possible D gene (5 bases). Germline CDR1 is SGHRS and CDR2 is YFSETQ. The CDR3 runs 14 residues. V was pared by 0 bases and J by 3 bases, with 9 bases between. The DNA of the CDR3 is TGCGCCAGCAGCTTGGAGGCGGGGGACTATGGCTACACCTTC. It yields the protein CASSLEAGDYGYTF.

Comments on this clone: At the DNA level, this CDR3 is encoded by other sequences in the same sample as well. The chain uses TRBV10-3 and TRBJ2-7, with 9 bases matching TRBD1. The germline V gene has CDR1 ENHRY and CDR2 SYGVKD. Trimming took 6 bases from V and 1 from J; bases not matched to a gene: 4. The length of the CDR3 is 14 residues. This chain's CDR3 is CAISPGQGSYEQYF. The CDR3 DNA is TGTGCCATCAGCCCGGGACAGGGTTCCTACGAGCAGTACTTC.

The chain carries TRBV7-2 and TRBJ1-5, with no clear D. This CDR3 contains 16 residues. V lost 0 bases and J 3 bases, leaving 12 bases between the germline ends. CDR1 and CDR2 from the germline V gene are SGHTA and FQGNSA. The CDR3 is CASSLAGSGNNQPQHF. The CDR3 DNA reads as TGTGCCAGCAGCTTAGCGGGGTCGGGGAACAATCAGCCCCAGCATTTT. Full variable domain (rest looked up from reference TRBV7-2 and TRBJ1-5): GAGVSQSPSNKVTEKGKDVELRCDPISGHTALYWYRQSLGQGLEFLIYFQGNSAPDKSGLPSDRFSAERTGGSVSTLTIQRTQQEDSAVYLCASSLAGSGNNQPQHFGDGTRLSIL.

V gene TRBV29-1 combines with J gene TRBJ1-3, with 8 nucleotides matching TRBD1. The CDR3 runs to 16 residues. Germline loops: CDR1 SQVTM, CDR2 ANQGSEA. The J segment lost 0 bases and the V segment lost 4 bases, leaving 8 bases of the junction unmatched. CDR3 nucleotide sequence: TGCAGCGTTGTCCGCCGTGACAGGGGCTCTGGAAACACCATATATTTT. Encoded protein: CSVVRRDRGSGNTIYF. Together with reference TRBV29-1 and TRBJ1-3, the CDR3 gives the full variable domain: SAVISQKPSRDICQRGTSLTIQCQVDSQVTMMFWYRQQPGQSLTLIATANQGSEATYESGFVIDKFPISRPNLTFSTLTVSNMSPEDSSIYLCSVVRRDRGSGNTIYFGEGSWLTVV.

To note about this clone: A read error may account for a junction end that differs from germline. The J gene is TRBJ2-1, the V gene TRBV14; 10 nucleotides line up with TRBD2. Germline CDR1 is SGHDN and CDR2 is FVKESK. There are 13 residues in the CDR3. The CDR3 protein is CASSPSSGSGGVF. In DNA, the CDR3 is TGTGCCAGCAGCCCTTCTAGCGGGAGTGGTGGTGTCTTC.

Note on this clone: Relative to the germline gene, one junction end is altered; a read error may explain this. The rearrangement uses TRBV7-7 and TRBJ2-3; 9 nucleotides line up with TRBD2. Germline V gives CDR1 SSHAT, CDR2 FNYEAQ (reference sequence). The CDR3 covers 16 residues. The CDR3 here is CASSLEAGGTLDTQYF. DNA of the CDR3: TGTGCTAGCAGCTTAGAGGCGGGAGGGACGTTAGATACGCAGTATTTT.

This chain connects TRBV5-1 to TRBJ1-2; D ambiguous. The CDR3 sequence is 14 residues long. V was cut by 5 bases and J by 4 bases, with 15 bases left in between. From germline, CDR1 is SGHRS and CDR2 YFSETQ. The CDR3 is CASSVGNGGYGYTF. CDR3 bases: TGCGCCAGCAGTGTGGGGAATGGAGGCTATGGCTACACCTTC.